These T cell receptor beta chains were read from a single sample in a study of cytomegalovirus exposure and HLA in healthy donors. Profiling relied on immunoSEQ multiplex PCR, and the TCRdb table lists in-frame clones only, not all of them. The sample holds 130,000 to 150,000 clones, about 80% seen once. The sequenced sample consisted of PBMCs. Source of these receptors: a man aged 35 to 55 in good health and CMV-seropositive. CDR3s include the opening cysteine and the closing phenylalanine or tryptophan. D genes are given only for firm matches. Where a row states a size, it is once, few, many or the class of an expanded clone; other rows omit it.

abundance,d_gene,j_gene,v_gene,CDR3nt,CDR3aa
-,-,TRBJ1-5,TRBV27,TGTGCCAGCAGTTGGACAGCCGGGCAGCCCCAGCATTTT,CASSWTAGQPQHF
-,TRBD1,TRBJ1-5,TRBV7-2,TGTGCCAGCAGCTCACGGACAGGGGGTTCGGTAAAAACTCAGCCCCAGCATTTT,CASSSRTGGSVKTQPQHF
-,TRBD1,TRBJ2-5,TRBV5-1,TGCGCCAGCAGCCCGACAGGGGAAGAGACCCAGTACTTC,CASSPTGEETQYF
few,TRBD1,TRBJ2-7,TRBV5-6,TGTGCCAGCAGCTCAGACCCCGGGACAGGGGGGAACTTC,CASSSDPGTGGNF
-,TRBD1,TRBJ1-6,TRBV30,TGTGCCTGGAGTGTAGGACAGGGGAATTCACCCCTCCACTTT,CAWSVGQGNSPLHF
-,-,TRBJ2-2,TRBV9,TGTGCCAGCAGCGTAGCGTCAGGCCCGAACACCGGGGAGCTGTTTTTT,CASSVASGPNTGELFF
few,-,TRBJ2-5,TRBV4-1,TGCGCCAGCAGCAGGACCCCCCCAGGGATGGGAGAGACCCAGTACTTC,CASSRTPPGMGETQYF
-,-,TRBJ2-5,TRBV2,TGTGCCAGCAGTCGTGACAGGAGCCTACAAGAGACCCAGTACTTC,CASSRDRSLQETQYF
few,-,TRBJ1-1,TRBV29-1,TGCAGCGTTCACGGGGGGGGCACTGAAGCTTTCTTT,CSVHGGGTEAFF
-,-,TRBJ2-2,TRBV6-6,TGTGCCAGCAGCACCCCTTCGGACACCGGGGAGCTGTTTTTT,CASSTPSDTGELFF
-,TRBD1,TRBJ1-2,TRBV6-5,TGTGCCAGCAGTTACATTCCAGGGGGCAACTATGGCTACACCTTC,CASSYIPGGNYGYTF
-,-,TRBJ2-2,TRBV30,TGTGCCTGGAGGGGTGGGTCAACTAGAGGGACCGGGGAGCTGTTTTTT,CAWRGGSTRGTGELFF
-,-,TRBJ2-7,TRBV7-9,TGTGCCAGCAGCTATCCCCTCTCCTACGAGCAGTACTTC,CASSYPLSYEQYF
-,-,TRBJ1-3,TRBV7-8,TGTGCCAGCAGCCTTTACAGATTTACGGGAAACACCATATATTTT,CASSLYRFTGNTIYF
-,-,TRBJ2-2,TRBV30,TGTGCCTGGAATCTCGGGGCGGGGGCCGCCGGGGAGCTGTTTTTT,CAWNLGAGAAGELFF
-,TRBD2,TRBJ2-5,TRBV7-2,TGTGCCAGCAGCTTAGAGGGAGGGCAAGAGACCCAGTACTTC,CASSLEGGQETQYF
-,TRBD2,TRBJ2-7,TRBV10-3,TGTGCCGTTAGGGAGGGGCTAGCGGAAGACGAGCAGTACTTC,CAVREGLAEDEQYF
-,TRBD2,TRBJ2-2,TRBV4-1,TGCGCCAGCAGCCAGCGGTGGACTAGCGGAAAAAGGAACACCGGGGAGCTGTTTTTT,CASSQRWTSGKRNTGELFF
-,-,TRBJ1-1,TRBV18,TGTGCCAGCTCACCACCGTCAGGGAACACTGAAGCTTTCTTT,CASSPPSGNTEAFF
-,TRBD2,TRBJ2-1,TRBV5-1,TGCGCCACCAGGAAGAGCGCGGGGGACTACAATGAGCAGTTCTTC,CATRKSAGDYNEQFF
-,-,TRBJ2-6,TRBV5-1,TGCGCCAGCAGCTTGGGTCTTCCTGGGGCCAACGTCCTGACTTTC,CASSLGLPGANVLTF
-,-,TRBJ1-2,TRBV4-3,TGCGCCAGCAGCCAAGGATCCCGGGGATTTGATGGCTACACCTTC,CASSQGSRGFDGYTF
-,-,TRBJ1-1,TRBV5-1,TGCGCCAGCAGTGTGACAGTGATGAACACTGAAGCTTTCTTT,CASSVTVMNTEAFF
-,TRBD2,TRBJ2-3,TRBV9,TGTGCCAGCAGCACGAGCGGGGGGAGCACAGATACGCAGTATTTT,CASSTSGGSTDTQYF
-,-,TRBJ2-7,TRBV19,TGTGCCAGTAGTACCCGCGGGGGCGCGGGCGAGCAGTACTTC,CASSTRGGAGEQYF
-,TRBD1,TRBJ2-7,TRBV28,TGTGCCAGCAGTTCAAATGGGGACAGCTCCTACGAGCAGTACTTC,CASSSNGDSSYEQYF
-,TRBD1,TRBJ1-3,TRBV4-1,TGCGCCAGCAGCCTACAGGGGGCGGGAAACACCATATATTTT,CASSLQGAGNTIYF
-,-,TRBJ1-6,TRBV7-9,TGTGCCAGCAGCATACAGGGTCGTGCTTCACCCCTCCACTTT,CASSIQGRASPLHF
-,-,TRBJ1-1,TRBV2,TGTGCCAGCAGACGCACGGGGATGAACACTGAAGCTTTCTTT,CASRRTGMNTEAFF
-,-,TRBJ2-3,TRBV7-2,TGTGCCAGCAGCCATGGAGGGAGTAAGGATACGCAGTATTTT,CASSHGGSKDTQYF
-,-,TRBJ2-4,TRBV6-5,TGTGCCAGCCAAACTACGTGGGAGGACATTCAGTACTTC,CASQTTWEDIQYF
-,TRBD1,TRBJ2-3,TRBV9,TGTGCCAGCAGCCGGACAGGGGGCACAGATACGCAGTATTTT,CASSRTGGTDTQYF
-,TRBD2,TRBJ2-1,TRBV19,TGTGCCAGTAGGCAGCCGGGACTAGCGGGAGATGAGCAGTTCTTC,CASRQPGLAGDEQFF
-,TRBD1,TRBJ2-7,TRBV4-1,TGCGCCAGCAGCCAAGAATTGGGACAGGAGGTCCCGACCTACGAGCAGTACTTC,CASSQELGQEVPTYEQYF
-,-,TRBJ1-5,TRBV6-1,TGTGCCAGCAGTCCGGGACACAAAAATCAGCCCCAGCATTTT,CASSPGHKNQPQHF
-,TRBD1,TRBJ2-1,TRBV4-2,TGTGCCAGCAGCCAAGAAAAGGGGGCCCCGGGGAATGAGCAGTTCTTC,CASSQEKGAPGNEQFF
-,TRBD2,TRBJ2-1,TRBV4-3,TGCGCCAGCAGCCAAGGGCTAGCGGGGATCAATGAGCAGTTCTTC,CASSQGLAGINEQFF
few,-,TRBJ1-1,TRBV29-1,TGCAGCGTTCAGAACACTGAAGCTTTCTTT,CSVQNTEAFF
-,-,TRBJ2-1,TRBV4-3,TGCGCCAGCAGCCAAGATTTGGGGGGTACCTACAATGAGCAGTTCTTC,CASSQDLGGTYNEQFF